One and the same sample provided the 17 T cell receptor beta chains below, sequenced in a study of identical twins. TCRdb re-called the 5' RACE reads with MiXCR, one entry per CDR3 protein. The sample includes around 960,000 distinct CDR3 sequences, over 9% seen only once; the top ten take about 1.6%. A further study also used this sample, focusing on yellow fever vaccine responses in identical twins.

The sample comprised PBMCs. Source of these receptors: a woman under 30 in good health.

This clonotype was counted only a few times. In DNA form, the CDR3 reads TGTGCCAGCAGCCTACAGTTGGGCCCAGATACGCAGTATTTT. It encodes CASSLQLGPDTQYF. This rearrangement joins TRBV12-3 or TRBV12-4 to TRBJ2-3; D remains unclear. CDR3 size: 14 residues. The germline V and J ends were trimmed by 6 bases and 4 bases, with 14 bases remaining between them.

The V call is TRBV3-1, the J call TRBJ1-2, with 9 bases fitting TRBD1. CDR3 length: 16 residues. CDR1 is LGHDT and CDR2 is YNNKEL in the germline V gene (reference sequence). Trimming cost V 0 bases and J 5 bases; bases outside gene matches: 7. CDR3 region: CASSQEGDRARYGYTF. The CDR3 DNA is TGTGCCAGCAGCCAAGAAGGGGACAGGGCTAGGTATGGCTACACCTTC.

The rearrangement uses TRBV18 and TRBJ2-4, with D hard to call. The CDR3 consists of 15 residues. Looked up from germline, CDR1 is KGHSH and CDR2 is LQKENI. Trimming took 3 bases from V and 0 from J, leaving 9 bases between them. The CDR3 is CASSPTKGAKNIQYF. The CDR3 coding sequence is TGTGCCAGCTCACCCACCAAGGGAGCCAAAAACATTCAGTACTTC.

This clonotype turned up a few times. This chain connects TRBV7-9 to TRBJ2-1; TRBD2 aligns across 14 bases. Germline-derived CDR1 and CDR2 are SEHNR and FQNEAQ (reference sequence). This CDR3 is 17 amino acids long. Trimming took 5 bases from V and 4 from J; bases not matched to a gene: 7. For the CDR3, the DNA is TGTGCCAGCAGCCCTAGGACTAGCGGGGGGAAATACAATGAGCAGTTCTTC. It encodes CASSPRTSGGKYNEQFF.

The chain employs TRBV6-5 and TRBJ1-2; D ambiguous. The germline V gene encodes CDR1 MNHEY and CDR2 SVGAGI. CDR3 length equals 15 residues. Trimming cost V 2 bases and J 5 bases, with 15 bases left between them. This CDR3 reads CASSYMWGDKYGYTF. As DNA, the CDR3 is TGTGCCAGCAGTTACATGTGGGGAGACAAGTATGGCTACACCTTC.

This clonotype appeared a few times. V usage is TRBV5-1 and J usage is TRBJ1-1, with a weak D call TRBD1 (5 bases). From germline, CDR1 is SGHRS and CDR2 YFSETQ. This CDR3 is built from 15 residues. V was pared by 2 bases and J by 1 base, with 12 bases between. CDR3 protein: CASSFSWGTNTEAFF. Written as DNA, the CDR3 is TGCGCCAGCAGCTTTTCGTGGGGGACGAACACTGAAGCTTTCTTT.

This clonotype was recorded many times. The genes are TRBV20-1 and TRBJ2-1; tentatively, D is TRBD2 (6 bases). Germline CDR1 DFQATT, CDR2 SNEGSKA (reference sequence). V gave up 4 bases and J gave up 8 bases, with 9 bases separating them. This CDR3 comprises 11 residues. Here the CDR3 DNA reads TGCAGTGCTATGACTAGGCATGAGCAGTTCTTC. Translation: CSAMTRHEQFF.

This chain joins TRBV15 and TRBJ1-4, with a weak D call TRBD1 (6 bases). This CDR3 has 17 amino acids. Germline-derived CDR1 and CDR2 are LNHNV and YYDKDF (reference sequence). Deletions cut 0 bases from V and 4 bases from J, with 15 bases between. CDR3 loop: CATSRDPLGGGNEKLFF. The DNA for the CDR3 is TGTGCCACCAGCAGAGACCCTCTAGGGGGGGGTAATGAAAAACTGTTTTTT.

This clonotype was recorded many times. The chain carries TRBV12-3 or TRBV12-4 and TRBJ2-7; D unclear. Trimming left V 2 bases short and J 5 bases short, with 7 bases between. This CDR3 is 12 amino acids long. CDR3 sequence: CASSLKPNEQYF. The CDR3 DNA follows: TGTGCCAGCAGTTTAAAGCCGAACGAGCAGTACTTC.

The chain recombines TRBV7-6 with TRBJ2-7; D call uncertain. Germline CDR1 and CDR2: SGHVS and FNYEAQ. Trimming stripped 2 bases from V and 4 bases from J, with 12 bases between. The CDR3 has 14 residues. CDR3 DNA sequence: TGTGCCAGCAGCTTAACCGGACGGAAATACGAGCAGTACTTC. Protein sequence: CASSLTGRKYEQYF.

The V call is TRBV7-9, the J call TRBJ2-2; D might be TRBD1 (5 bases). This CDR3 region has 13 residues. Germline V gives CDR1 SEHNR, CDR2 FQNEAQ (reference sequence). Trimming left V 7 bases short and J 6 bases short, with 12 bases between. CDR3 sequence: CASNQLGPGELFF. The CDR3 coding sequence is TGTGCCAGCAACCAATTGGGGCCCGGGGAGCTGTTTTTT.

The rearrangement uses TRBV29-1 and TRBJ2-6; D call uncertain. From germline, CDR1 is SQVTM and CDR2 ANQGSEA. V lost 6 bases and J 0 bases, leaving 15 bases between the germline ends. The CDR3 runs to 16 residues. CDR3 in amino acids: CSVLDGESSGANVLTF. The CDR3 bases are TGCAGCGTCTTGGACGGAGAAAGCTCTGGGGCCAACGTCCTGACTTTC.

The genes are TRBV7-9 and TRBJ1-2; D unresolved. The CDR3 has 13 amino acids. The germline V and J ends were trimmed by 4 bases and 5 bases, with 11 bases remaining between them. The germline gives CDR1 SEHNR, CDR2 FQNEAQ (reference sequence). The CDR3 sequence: CASSSEMGYGYTF. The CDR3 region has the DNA TGTGCCAGCAGCTCCGAGATGGGGTATGGCTACACCTTC.

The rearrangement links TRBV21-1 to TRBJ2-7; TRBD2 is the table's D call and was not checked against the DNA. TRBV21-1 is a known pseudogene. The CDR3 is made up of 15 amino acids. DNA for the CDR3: TGTGCCAGCAGCATCACGGGCACTATCCCCTACGAGCAGTACTTC. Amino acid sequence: CASSITGTIPYEQYF.

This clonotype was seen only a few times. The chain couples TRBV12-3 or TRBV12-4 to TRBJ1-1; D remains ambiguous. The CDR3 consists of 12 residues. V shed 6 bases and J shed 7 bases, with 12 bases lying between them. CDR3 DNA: TGTGCCAGCAGCGCCGGGCCCAGTGAAGCTTTCTTT. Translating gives CASSAGPSEAFF.

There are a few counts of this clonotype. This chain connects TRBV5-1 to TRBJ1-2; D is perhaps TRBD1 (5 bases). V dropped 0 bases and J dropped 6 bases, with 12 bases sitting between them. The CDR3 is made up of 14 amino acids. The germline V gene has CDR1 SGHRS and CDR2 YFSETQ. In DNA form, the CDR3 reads TGCGCCAGCAGCTTGGTAATTAGGGGAGATGGCTACACCTTC. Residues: CASSLVIRGDGYTF.

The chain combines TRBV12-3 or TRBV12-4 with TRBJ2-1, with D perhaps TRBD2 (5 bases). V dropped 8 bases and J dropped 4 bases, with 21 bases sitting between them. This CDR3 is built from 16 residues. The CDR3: CASATLALNTYNEQFF. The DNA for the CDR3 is TGTGCCAGCGCCACCTTAGCGCTAAATACTTACAATGAGCAGTTCTTC.